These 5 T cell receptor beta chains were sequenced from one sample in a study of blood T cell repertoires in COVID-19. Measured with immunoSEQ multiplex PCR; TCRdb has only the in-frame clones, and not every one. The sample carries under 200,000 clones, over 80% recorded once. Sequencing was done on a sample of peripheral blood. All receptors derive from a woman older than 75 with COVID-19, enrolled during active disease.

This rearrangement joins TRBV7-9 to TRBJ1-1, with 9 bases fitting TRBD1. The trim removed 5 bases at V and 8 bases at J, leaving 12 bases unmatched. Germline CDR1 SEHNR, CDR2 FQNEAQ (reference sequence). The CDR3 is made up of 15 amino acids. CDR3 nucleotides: TGTGCCAGCAGCGTCCTCCGGGACAGGGCGGGGGAAGCTTTCTTT. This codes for CASSVLRDRAGEAFF.

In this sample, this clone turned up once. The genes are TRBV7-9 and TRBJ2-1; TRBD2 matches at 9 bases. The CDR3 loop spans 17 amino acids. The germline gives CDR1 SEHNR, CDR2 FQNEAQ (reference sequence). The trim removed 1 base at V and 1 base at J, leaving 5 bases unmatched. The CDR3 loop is CASSLGGTSGSYNEQFF. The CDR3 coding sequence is TGTGCCAGCAGCTTAGGGGGCACTAGCGGGTCCTACAATGAGCAGTTCTTC.

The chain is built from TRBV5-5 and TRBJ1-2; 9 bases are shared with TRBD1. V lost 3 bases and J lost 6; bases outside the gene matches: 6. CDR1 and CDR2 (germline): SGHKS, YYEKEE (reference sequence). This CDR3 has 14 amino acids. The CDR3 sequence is CASSSTGGGNGYTF. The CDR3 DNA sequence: TGTGCCAGCAGCTCGACAGGGGGTGGAAATGGCTACACCTTC.

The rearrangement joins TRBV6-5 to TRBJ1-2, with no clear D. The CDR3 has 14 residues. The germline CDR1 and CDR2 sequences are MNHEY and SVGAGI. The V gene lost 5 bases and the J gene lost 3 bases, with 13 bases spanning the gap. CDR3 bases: TGTGCCAGCAGTCCCCGTCCCGGGGACTATGGCTACACCTTC. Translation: CASSPRPGDYGYTF.

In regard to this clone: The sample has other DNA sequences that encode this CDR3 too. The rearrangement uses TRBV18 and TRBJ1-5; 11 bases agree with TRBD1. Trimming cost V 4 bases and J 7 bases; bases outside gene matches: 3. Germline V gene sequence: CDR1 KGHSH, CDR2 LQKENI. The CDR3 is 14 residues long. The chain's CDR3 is CASSLGTGGQPQHF. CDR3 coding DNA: TGTGCCAGCTCACTAGGGACAGGGGGGCAGCCCCAGCATTTT.